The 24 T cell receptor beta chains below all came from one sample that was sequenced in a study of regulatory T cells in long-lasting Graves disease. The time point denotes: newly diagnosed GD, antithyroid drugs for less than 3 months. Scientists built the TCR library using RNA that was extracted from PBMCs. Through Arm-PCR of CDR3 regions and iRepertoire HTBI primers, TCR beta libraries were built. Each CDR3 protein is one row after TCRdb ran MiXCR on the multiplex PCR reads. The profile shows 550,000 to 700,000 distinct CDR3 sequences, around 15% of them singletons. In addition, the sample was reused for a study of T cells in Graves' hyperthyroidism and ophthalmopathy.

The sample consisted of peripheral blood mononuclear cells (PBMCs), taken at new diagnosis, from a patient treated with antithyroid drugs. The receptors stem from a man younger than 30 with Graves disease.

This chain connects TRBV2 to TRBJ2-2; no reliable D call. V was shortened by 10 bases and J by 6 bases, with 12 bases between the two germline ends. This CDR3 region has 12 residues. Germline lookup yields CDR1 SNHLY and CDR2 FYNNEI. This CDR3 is CATKLEAGELFF. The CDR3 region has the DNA TGTGCCACCAAATTAGAGGCCGGGGAGCTGTTTTTT.

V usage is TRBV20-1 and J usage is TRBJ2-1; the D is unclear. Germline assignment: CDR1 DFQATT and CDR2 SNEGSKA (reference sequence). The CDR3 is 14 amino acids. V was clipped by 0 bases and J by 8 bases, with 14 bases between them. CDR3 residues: CSARDLKGLDEQFF. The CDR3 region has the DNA TGCAGTGCTAGAGATCTTAAGGGCCTCGATGAGCAGTTCTTC.

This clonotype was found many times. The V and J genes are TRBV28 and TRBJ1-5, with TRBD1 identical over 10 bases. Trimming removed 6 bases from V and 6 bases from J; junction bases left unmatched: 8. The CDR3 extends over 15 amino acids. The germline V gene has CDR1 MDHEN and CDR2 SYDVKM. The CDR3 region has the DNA TGTGCCAGCAGCCTCGGGGACAGGGGAGGTCAGCCCCAGCATTTT. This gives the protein CASSLGDRGGQPQHF.

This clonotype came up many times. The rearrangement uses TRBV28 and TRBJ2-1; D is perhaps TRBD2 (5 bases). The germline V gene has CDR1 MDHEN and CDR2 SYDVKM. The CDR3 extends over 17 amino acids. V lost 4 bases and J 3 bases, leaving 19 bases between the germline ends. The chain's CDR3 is CASSSNLLVVFYNEQFF. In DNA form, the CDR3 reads TGTGCCAGCAGTTCCAACCTACTAGTGGTTTTCTACAATGAGCAGTTCTTC.

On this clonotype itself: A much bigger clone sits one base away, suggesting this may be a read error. This chain's CDR3 is CASSPLVLYNGQFF. The CDR3 DNA is TGTGCCAGCAGCCCTTTGGTCCTCTACAATGGGCAGTTCTTC. This chain uses TRBV11-2 with TRBJ2-1, with D hard to call. Germline CDR1 reads SGHAT; CDR2 reads FQNNGV. The length of the CDR3 is 14 residues. Supplemented by reference TRBV11-2 and TRBJ2-1, the full variable domain reads EAGVAQSPRYKIIEKRQSVAFWCNPISGHATLYWYQQILGQGPKLLIQFQNNGVVDDSQLPKDRFSAERLKGVDSTLKIQPAKLEDSAVYLCASSPLVLYNGQFFGPGTRLTVL.

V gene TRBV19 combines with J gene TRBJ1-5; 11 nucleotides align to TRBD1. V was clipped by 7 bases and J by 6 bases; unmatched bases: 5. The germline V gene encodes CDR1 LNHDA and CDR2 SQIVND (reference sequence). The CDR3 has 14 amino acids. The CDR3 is CASTWDRGVQPQHF. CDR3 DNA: TGTGCCAGTACCTGGGACAGGGGGGTTCAGCCCCAGCATTTT.

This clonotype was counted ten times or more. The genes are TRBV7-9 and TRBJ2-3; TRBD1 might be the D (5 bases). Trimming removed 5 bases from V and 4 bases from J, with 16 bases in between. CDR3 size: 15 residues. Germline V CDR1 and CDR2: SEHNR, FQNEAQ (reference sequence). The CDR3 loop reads CASSPGSARADTQYF. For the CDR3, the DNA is TGTGCCAGCAGCCCAGGGTCTGCACGTGCAGATACGCAGTATTTT.

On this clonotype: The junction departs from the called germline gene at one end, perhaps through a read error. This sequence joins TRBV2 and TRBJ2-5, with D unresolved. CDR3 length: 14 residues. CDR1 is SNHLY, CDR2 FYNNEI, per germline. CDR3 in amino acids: CASSEVGTQGTQYF. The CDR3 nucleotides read TGTGCCAGCAGTGAAGTCGGAACACAAGGGACCCAGTACTTC.

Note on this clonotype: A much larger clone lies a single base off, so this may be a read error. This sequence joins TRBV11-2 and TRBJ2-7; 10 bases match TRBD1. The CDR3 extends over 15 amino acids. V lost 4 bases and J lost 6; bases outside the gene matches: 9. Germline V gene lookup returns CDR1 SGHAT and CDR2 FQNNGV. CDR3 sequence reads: CASSWARTGGGEQYF. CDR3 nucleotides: TGTGCCAGCAGCTGGGCTCGGACAGGGGGAGGCGAGCAGTACTTC.

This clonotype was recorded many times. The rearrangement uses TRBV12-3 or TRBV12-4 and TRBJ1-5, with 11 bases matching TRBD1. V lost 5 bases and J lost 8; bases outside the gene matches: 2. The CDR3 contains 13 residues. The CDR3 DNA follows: TGTGCCAGCAGTGGGGACAGGGGGAAGCCCCAGCATTTT. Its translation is CASSGDRGKPQHF.

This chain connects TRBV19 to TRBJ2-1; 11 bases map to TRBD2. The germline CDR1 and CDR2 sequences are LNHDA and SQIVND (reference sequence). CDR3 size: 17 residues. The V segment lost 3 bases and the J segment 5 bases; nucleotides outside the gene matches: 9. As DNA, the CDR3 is TGTGCCAGTAGTATTCAATTACTAGCGGGAGCCCACAATGAGCAGTTCTTC. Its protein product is CASSIQLLAGAHNEQFF. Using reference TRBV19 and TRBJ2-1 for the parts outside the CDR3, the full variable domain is DGGITQSPKYLFRKEGQNVTLSCEQNLNHDAMYWYRQDPGQGLRLIYYSQIVNDFQKGDIAEGYSVSREKKESFPLTVTSAQKNPTAFYLCASSIQLLAGAHNEQFFGPGTRLTVL.

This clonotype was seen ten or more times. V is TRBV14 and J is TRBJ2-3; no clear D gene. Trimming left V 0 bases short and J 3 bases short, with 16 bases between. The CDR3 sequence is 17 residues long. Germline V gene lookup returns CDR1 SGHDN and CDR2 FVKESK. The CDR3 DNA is TGTGCCAGCAGCCAAGAACGTTCAGGCATCTGGACAGATACGCAGTATTTT. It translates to CASSQERSGIWTDTQYF.

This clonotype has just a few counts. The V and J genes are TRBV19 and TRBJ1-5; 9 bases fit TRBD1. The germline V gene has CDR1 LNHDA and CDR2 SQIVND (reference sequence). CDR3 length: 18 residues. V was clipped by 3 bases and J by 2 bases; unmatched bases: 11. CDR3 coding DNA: TGTGCCAGTAGTATTCGGGACAGGGTATTAGGGGGCAATCAGCCCCAGCATTTT. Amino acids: CASSIRDRVLGGNQPQHF.

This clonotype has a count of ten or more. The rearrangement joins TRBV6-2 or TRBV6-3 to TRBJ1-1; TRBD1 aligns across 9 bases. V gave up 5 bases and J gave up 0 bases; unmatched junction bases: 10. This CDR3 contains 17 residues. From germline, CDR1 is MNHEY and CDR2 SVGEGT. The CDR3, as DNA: TGTGCCAGCAGTGGCTTCGCGGGACAGGGAGTGAACACTGAAGCTTTCTTT. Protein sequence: CASSGFAGQGVNTEAFF.

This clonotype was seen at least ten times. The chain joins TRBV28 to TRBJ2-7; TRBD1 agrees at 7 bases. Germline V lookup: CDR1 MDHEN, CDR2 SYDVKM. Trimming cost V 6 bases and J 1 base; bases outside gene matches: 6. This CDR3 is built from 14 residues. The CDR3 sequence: CASRRQGFSYEQYF. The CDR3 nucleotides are TGTGCCAGCAGGAGACAGGGATTTTCCTACGAGCAGTACTTC.

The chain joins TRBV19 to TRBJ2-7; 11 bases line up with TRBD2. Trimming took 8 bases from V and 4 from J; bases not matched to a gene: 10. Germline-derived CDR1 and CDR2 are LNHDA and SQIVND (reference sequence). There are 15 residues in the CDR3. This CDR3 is CASRLQTSGIYEQYF. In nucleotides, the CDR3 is TGTGCCAGTCGCCTCCAGACTAGCGGGATTTACGAGCAGTACTTC. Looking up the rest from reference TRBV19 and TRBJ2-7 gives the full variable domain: DGGITQSPKYLFRKEGQNVTLSCEQNLNHDAMYWYRQDPGQGLRLIYYSQIVNDFQKGDIAEGYSVSREKKESFPLTVTSAQKNPTAFYLCASRLQTSGIYEQYFGPGTRLTVT.

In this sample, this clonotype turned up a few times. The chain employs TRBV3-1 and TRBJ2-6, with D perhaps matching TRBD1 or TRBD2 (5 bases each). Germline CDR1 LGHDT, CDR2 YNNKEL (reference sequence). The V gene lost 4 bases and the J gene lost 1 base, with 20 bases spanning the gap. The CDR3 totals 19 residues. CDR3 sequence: CASSLGTPVGLSGANVLTF. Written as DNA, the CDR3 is TGTGCCAGCAGCCTAGGGACCCCAGTTGGCTTGTCTGGGGCCAACGTCCTGACTTTC. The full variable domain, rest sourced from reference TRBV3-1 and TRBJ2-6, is DTAVSQTPKYLVTQMGNDKSIKCEQNLGHDTMYWYKQDSKKFLKIMFSYNNKELIINETVPNRFSPKSPDKAHLNLHINSLELGDSAVYFCASSLGTPVGLSGANVLTFGAGSRLTVL.

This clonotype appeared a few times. The CDR3 is CASRSTENYGYTF. CDR3 in DNA: TGTGCCAGCAGATCGACAGAGAACTATGGCTACACCTTC. The genes are TRBV28 and TRBJ1-2; weak D call: TRBD1 (5 bases). The CDR3 length is 13 residues. CDR1 is MDHEN and CDR2 is SYDVKM in the germline V gene. Trimming took 6 bases from V and 2 from J, leaving 10 bases between them.

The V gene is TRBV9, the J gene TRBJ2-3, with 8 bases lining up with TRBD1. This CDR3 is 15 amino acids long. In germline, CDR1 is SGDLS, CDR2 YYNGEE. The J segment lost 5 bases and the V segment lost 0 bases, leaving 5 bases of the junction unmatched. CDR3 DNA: TGTGCCAGCAGCGTAGCAGGGGGCGAGGGAGATACGCAGTATTTT. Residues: CASSVAGGEGDTQYF.

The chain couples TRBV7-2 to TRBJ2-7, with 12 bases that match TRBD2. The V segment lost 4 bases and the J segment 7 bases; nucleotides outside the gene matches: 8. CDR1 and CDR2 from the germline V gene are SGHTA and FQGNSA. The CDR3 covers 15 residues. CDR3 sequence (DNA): TGTGCCAGCAGCTCCGGACTAGCGGGGTTAGGGGAGCAGTACTTC. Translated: CASSSGLAGLGEQYF.

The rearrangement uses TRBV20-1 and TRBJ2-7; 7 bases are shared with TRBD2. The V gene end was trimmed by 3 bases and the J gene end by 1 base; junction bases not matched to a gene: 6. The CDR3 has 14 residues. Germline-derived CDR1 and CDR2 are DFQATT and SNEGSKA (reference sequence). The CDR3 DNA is TGCAGTGCTAGTCCACTAGCGACATCCTACGAGCAGTACTTC. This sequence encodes CSASPLATSYEQYF.

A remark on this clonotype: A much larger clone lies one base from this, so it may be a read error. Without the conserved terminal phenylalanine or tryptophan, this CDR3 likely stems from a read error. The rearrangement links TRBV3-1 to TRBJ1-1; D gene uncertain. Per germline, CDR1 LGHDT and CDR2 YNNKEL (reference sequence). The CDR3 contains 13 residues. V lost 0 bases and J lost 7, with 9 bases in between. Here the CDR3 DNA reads TGTGCCAGCAGCCAAGATGGCGAGGGTGAAGCTTTCTCT. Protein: CASSQDGEGEAFS.

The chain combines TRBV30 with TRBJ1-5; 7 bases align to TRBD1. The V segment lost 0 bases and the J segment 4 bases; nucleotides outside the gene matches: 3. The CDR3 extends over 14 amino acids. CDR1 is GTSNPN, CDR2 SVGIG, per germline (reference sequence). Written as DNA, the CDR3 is TGTGCCTGGAGTGTACGGGACAGAAATCAGCCCCAGCATTTT. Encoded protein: CAWSVRDRNQPQHF.

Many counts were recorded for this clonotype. For the CDR3, the DNA is TGTGCCAGCAGCCCTCGGACTAGCGGGAGTGGGAATGAGCAGTTCTTC. It encodes CASSPRTSGSGNEQFF. The gene calls are TRBV7-3 and TRBJ2-1; 13 bases fit TRBD2. Germline loops: CDR1 SGHTA, CDR2 FQGTGA. V lost 5 bases and J lost 7; bases outside the gene matches: 8. This CDR3 is 16 amino acids long.